The clone carrying this T cell receptor beta chain showed up just a few times. This sample stems from a study of spatial heterogeneity in lung cancer. The CDR3 runs to 14 residues. V was cut by 3 bases and J by 6 bases, with 11 bases left in between. Germline values: CDR1 SEHNR, CDR2 FQNEAQ (reference sequence). Described time point: blood at routine non-recurrence follow-up after resection. TCRdb analysed the 5' RACE reads with MiXCR anew, one entry per CDR3 protein. The sample consists of 15,000 to 20,000 distinct CDR3 sequences, about 6% of them appearing once. The starting material was PBMCs, obtained at follow-up. This chain links TRBV7-9 with TRBJ2-2; D is perhaps TRBD1 (5 bases). The sequence was collected from a male donor with early-stage non-small cell lung cancer. This chain's CDR3 is CASSFHQGAGELFF. CDR3 DNA: TGTGCCAGCAGCTTTCATCAGGGTGCCGGGGAGCTGTTTTTT. Combining the CDR3 with reference TRBV7-9 and TRBJ2-2 gives the whole variable domain DTGVSQNPRHKITKRGQNVTFRCDPISEHNRLYWYRQTLGQGPEFLTYFQNEAQLEKSRLLSDRFSAERPKGSFSTLEIQRTEQGDSAMYLCASSFHQGAGELFFGEGSRLTVL.